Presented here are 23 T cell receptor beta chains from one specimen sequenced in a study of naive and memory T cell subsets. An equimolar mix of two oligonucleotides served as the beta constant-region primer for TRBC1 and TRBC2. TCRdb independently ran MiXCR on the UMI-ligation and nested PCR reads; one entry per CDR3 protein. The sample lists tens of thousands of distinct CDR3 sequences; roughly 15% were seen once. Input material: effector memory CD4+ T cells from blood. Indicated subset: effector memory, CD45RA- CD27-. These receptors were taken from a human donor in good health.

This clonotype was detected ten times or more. The CDR3 protein is CSGGENVREQYF. In nucleotides, the CDR3 is TGCAGTGGGGGGGAGAACGTCCGCGAGCAGTACTTC. The chain couples TRBV20-1 to TRBJ2-7; D is possibly TRBD2 (6 bases). Germline lookup yields CDR1 DFQATT and CDR2 SNEGSKA (reference sequence). This CDR3 is 12 amino acids long. Trimming removed 7 bases from V and 6 bases from J, with 16 bases in between.

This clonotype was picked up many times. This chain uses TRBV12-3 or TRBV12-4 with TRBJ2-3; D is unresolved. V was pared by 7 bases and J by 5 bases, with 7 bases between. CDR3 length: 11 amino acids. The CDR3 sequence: CASKTEDTQYF. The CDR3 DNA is TGTGCCAGCAAAACGGAAGATACGCAGTATTTT.

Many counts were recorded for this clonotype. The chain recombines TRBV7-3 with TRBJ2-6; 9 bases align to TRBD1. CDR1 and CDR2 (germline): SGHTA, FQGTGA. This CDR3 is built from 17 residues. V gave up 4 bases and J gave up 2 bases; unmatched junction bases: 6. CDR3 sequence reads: CASSWTGAVAGANVLTF. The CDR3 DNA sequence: TGTGCCAGCAGCTGGACAGGGGCCGTTGCTGGGGCCAACGTCCTGACTTTC. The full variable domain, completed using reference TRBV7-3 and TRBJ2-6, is GAGVSQTPSNKVTEKGKYVELRCDPISGHTALYWYRQSLGQGPEFLIYFQGTGAADDSGLPNDRFFAVRPEGSVSTLKIQRTERGDSAVYLCASSWTGAVAGANVLTFGAGSRLTVL.

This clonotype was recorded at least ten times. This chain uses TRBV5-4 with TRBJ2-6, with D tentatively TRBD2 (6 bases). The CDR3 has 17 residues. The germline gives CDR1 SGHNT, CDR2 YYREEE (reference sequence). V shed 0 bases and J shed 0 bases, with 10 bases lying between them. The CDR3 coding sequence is TGTGCCAGCAGCTTGGGGGACTCAAACTCTGGGGCCAACGTCCTGACTTTC. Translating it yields CASSLGDSNSGANVLTF.

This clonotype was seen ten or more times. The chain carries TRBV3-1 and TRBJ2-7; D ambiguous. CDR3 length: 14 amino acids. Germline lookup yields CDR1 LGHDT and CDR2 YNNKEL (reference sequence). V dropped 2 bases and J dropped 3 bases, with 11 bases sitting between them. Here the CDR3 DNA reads TGTGCCAGCAGCCAATGGACCAGAGACTACGAGCAGTACTTC. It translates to CASSQWTRDYEQYF.

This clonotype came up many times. Here the CDR3 reads CASTPDLETQYF. In nucleotides, the CDR3 is TGCGCCAGCACCCCCGACCTAGAGACCCAGTACTTC. The chain links TRBV5-1 to TRBJ2-5, with D unclear. There are 12 residues in the CDR3. V was cut by 6 bases and J by 4 bases, with 10 bases left in between. Germline CDR1 SGHRS, CDR2 YFSETQ.

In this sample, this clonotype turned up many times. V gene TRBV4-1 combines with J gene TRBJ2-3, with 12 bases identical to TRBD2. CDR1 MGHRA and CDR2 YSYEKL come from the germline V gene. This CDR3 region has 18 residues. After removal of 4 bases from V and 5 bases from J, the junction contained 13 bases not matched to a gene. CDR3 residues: CASSRGGLAGYLGDTQYF. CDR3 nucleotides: TGCGCCAGCAGCCGAGGCGGACTAGCGGGGTATTTAGGAGATACGCAGTATTTT.

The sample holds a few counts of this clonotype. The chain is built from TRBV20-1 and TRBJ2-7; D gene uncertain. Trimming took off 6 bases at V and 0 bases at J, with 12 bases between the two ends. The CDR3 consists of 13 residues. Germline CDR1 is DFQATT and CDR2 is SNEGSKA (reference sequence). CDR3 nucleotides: TGCAGTGCCCCGATGGGGTCCTCCTACGAGCAGTACTTC. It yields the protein CSAPMGSSYEQYF.

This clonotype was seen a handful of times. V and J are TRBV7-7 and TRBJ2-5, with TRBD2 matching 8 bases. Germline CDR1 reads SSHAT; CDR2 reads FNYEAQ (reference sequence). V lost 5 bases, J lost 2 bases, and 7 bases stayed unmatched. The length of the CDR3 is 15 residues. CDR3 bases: TGTGCCAGCAGCCAAGGGGGACTAGAGCAAGAGACCCAGTACTTC. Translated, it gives CASSQGGLEQETQYF.

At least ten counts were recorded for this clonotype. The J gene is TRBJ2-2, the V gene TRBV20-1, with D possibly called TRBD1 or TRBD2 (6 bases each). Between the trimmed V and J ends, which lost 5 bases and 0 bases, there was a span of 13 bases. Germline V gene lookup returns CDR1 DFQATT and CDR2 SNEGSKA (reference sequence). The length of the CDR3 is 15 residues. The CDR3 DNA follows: TGCAGTGCTTCCTCGGGGGCTACGAACACCGGGGAGCTGTTTTTT. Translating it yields CSASSGATNTGELFF.

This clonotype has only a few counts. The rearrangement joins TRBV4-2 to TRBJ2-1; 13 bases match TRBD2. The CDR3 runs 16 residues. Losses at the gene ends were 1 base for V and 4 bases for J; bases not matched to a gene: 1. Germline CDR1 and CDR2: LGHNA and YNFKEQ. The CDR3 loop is CASSQGTSGSYNEQFF. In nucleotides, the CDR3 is TGTGCCAGCAGCCAAGGGACTAGCGGGAGTTACAATGAGCAGTTCTTC.

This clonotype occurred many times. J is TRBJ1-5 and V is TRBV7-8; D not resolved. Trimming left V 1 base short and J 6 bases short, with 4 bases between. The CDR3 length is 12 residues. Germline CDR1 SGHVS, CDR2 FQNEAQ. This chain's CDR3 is CASSLVVQPQHF. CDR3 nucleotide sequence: TGTGCCAGCAGCTTAGTAGTTCAGCCCCAGCATTTT.

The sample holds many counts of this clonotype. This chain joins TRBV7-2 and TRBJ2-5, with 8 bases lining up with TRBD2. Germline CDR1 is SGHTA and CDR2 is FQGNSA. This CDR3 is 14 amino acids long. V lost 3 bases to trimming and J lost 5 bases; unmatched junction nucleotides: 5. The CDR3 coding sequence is TGTGCCAGCAGCTTTGGCGGGGGGACGGAGACCCAGTACTTC. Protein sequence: CASSFGGGTETQYF.

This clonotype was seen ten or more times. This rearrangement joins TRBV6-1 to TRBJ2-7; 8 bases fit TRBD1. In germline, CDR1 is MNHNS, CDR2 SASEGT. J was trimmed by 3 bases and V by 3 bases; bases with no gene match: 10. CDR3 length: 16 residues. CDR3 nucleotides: TGTGCCAGCAGTGAGACCCGGACAGGGATATTCTACGAGCAGTACTTC. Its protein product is CASSETRTGIFYEQYF.

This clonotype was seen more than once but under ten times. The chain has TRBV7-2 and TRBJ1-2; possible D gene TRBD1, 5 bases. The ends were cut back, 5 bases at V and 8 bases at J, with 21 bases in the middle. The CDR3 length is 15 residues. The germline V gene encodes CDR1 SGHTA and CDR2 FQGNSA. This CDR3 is CASSPGTGGARGYTF. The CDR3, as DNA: TGTGCCAGCAGCCCGGGGACGGGAGGGGCGCGCGGCTACACCTTC.

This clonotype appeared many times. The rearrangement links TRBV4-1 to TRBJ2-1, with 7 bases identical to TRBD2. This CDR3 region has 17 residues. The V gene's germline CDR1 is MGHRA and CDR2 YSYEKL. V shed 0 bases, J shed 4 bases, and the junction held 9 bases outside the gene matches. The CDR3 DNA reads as TGCGCCAGCAGCCAAGAATTTAGTCTAGCGGTTTACAATGAGCAGTTCTTC. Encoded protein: CASSQEFSLAVYNEQFF.

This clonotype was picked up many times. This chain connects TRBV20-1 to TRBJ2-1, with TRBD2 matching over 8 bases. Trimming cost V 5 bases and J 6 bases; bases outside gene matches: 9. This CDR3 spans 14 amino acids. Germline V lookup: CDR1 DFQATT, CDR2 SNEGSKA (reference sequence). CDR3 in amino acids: CSAEVGGRINEQFF. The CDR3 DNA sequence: TGCAGTGCTGAGGTGGGCGGGAGGATCAATGAGCAGTTCTTC.

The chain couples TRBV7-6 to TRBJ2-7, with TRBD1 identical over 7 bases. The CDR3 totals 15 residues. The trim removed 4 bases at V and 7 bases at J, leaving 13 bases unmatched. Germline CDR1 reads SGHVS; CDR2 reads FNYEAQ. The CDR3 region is CASSSRDSLLGEQYF. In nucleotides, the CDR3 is TGTGCCAGCAGCTCCCGGGACAGCCTCCTAGGGGAGCAGTACTTC.

For the CDR3, the DNA is TGTGCCAGCAGTTACCACACTAGCGGCCAAGAGACCCAGTACTTC. Translated: CASSYHTSGQETQYF. The rearrangement links TRBV6-2 or TRBV6-3 to TRBJ2-5; 8 bases fit TRBD2. The length of the CDR3 is 15 residues. V lost 2 bases, J lost 1 base, and 3 bases stayed unmatched. The germline V gene encodes CDR1 MNHEY and CDR2 SVGEGT.

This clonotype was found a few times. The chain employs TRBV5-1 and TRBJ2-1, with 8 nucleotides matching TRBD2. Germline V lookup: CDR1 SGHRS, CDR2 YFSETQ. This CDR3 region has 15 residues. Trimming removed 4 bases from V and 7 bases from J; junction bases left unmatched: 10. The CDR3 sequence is CASSPEGGRRNEQFF. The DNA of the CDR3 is TGCGCCAGCAGCCCAGAGGGCGGGAGGAGGAATGAGCAGTTCTTC.

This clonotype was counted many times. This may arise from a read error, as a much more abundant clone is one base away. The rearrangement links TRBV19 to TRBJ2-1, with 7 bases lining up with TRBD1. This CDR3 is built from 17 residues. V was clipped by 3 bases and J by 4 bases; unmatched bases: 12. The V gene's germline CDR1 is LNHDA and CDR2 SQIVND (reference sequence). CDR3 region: CASSIQGGSAAYNEQFF. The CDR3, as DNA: TGTGCCAGTAGTATCCAAGGGGGCTCCGCAGCTTACAATGAGCAGTTCTTC. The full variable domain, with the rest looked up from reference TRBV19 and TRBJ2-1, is DGGITQSPKYLFRKEGQNVTLSCEQNLNHDAMYWYRQDPGQGLRLIYYSQIVNDFQKGDIAEGYSVSREKKESFPLTVTSAQKNPTAFYLCASSIQGGSAAYNEQFFGPGTRLTVL.

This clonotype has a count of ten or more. The CDR3 sequence: CASSILAGAYEQYF. In DNA form, the CDR3 reads TGTGCCAGCAGTATACTAGCGGGAGCCTACGAGCAGTACTTC. The V gene is TRBV28, the J gene TRBJ2-7; 11 bases match TRBD2. The V and J ends lost 5 bases and 2 bases, in that order; junction bases with no gene match: 2. Germline V gene data show CDR1 as MDHEN and CDR2 as SYDVKM. This CDR3 has 14 residues.

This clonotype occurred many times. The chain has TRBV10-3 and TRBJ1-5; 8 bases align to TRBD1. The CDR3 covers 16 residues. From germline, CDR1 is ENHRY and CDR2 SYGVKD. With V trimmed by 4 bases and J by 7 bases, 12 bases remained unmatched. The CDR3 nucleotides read TGTGCCATCAGTGCTCAACCAGGGGGCAGCAGCCAGCCCCAGCATTTT. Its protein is CAISAQPGGSSQPQHF.